One and the same sample provided the 18 T cell receptor beta chains below, sequenced in a study of blood T cell repertoires in COVID-19. Sequenced by immunoSEQ multiplex PCR; TCRdb stores in-frame clones only, minus some. The table includes some 530,000 clones, 70% to 90% detected once. The sequenced sample consisted of peripheral blood. The receptors shown here come from a human donor in a cohort sampled during active COVID-19.

The genes are TRBV19 and TRBJ1-2, with 8 bases lining up with TRBD1. The CDR3 loop spans 15 amino acids. V trimming: 5 bases; J trimming: 4 bases; junction bases outside the gene matches: 9. The germline V gene has CDR1 LNHDA and CDR2 SQIVND (reference sequence). The CDR3 spells CASSARDRPFYGYTF. The CDR3 bases are TGTGCCAGTAGTGCCCGGGACAGGCCGTTCTATGGCTACACCTTC.

CDR3 in amino acids: CASSPGQETDTQYF. In nucleotides, the CDR3 is TGCGCCAGCAGCCCGGGACAGGAGACAGATACGCAGTATTTT. This chain links TRBV5-1 with TRBJ2-3; 8 bases map to TRBD1. J was trimmed by 3 bases and V by 4 bases; bases with no gene match: 4. CDR3 length: 14 residues. Germline CDR1 SGHRS, CDR2 YFSETQ.

The gene calls are TRBV6-5 and TRBJ1-1; D gene ambiguous. The germline V and J ends were trimmed by 5 bases and 1 base, with 5 bases remaining between them. CDR3 length equals 12 residues. Germline V gives CDR1 MNHEY, CDR2 SVGAGI. CDR3 in amino acids: CASSRQNTEAFF. The CDR3 DNA sequence: TGTGCCAGCAGTCGACAGAACACTGAAGCTTTCTTT.

This clone was detected only a few times. This chain connects TRBV30 to TRBJ2-3, with D possibly matching TRBD1 (6 bases). V was pared by 4 bases and J by 0 bases, with 11 bases between. The CDR3 is made up of 14 amino acids. The germline V gene has CDR1 GTSNPN and CDR2 SVGIG (reference sequence). The DNA of the CDR3 is TGTGCCTGGACCACGGGGACAAGCACAGATACGCAGTATTTT. Encoded protein: CAWTTGTSTDTQYF.

The chain couples TRBV29-1 to TRBJ2-5; 9 positions agree with TRBD1. Unmatched junction bases numbered 3, after V lost 4 bases and J lost 3 bases. The CDR3 has 13 amino acids. From germline, CDR1 is SQVTM and CDR2 ANQGSEA. The CDR3 DNA is TGCAGCGTTGCTTGGACAGGGGAAGAGACCCAGTACTTC. It is translated as CSVAWTGEETQYF.

CDR3 region: CSVEPGRGLTTEAFF. CDR3 DNA: TGCAGCGTTGAGCCAGGCAGGGGGCTGACCACTGAAGCTTTCTTT. The chain joins TRBV29-1 to TRBJ1-1; the match to TRBD1 covers 8 bases. V lost 3 bases to trimming and J lost 4 bases; unmatched junction nucleotides: 10. Germline assignment: CDR1 SQVTM and CDR2 ANQGSEA. The CDR3 loop spans 15 amino acids.

This clone was observed a handful of times. CDR3 DNA sequence: TGTGCCAGCGGAAAACAGGGATCCTATAATTCACCCCTCCACTTT. Protein sequence: CASGKQGSYNSPLHF. V usage is TRBV2 and J usage is TRBJ1-6; possibly TRBD1 for D (6 bases). This CDR3 contains 15 residues. Trimming removed 8 bases from V and 1 base from J, with 12 bases in between. Germline V lookup: CDR1 SNHLY, CDR2 FYNNEI.

This chain connects TRBV3-1 (or the pseudogene TRBV3-2) to TRBJ2-7; TRBD1 matches 10 bases. This CDR3 contains 14 residues. V lost 2 bases, J lost 6 bases, and 4 bases stayed unmatched. CDR1 is LGHDT and CDR2 is YNNKEL in the germline V gene (reference sequence). The CDR3 here is CASSQRDRGFEQYF. CDR3 nucleotide sequence: TGTGCCAGCAGCCAACGGGACAGGGGTTTCGAGCAGTACTTC.

Only one count was recorded for this clone. The gene calls are TRBV19 and TRBJ2-7; 8 nucleotides agree with TRBD2. Germline assignment: CDR1 LNHDA and CDR2 SQIVND (reference sequence). The CDR3 sequence is 15 residues long. J was trimmed by 7 bases and V by 1 base; bases with no gene match: 9. CDR3 in amino acids: CASSIVVGGGGEQYF. CDR3 coding DNA: TGTGCCAGTAGTATAGTAGTCGGAGGCGGGGGGGAGCAGTACTTC.

The chain combines TRBV12-3 or TRBV12-4 with TRBJ1-4; tentative D call: TRBD1 (5 bases). Trimming left V 3 bases short and J 14 bases short, with 10 bases between. The CDR3 length is 11 residues. Here the CDR3 reads CASSLGGLLFF. The CDR3 DNA follows: TGTGCCAGCAGTTTGGGGGGACTGCTGTTTTTT.

Turning to this clone: Its ends do not fully match the called genes, so a read error is possible. This chain's CDR3 is CANSLTGTGGETQYF. The CDR3 nucleotides read TGTGCCAACAGCTTAACGGGGACAGGGGGTGAGACCCAGTACTTC. The chain couples TRBV7-3 to TRBJ2-5, with 11 bases aligning to TRBD1. CDR1 and CDR2 from the germline V gene are SGHTA and FQGTGA. The CDR3 contains 15 residues.

The chain employs TRBV6-5 and TRBJ2-1; 8 bases map to TRBD1. This CDR3 has 15 amino acids. The ends lost 6 bases at V and 6 bases at J; junction bases unmatched: 10. Per germline, CDR1 MNHEY and CDR2 SVGAGI. In DNA form, the CDR3 reads TGTGCCAGCAGCCGAGACAGGGGAGACGGCAATGAGCAGTTCTTC. Its translation is CASSRDRGDGNEQFF.

The chain joins TRBV7-8 to TRBJ1-6; a weak D match, TRBD1 (6 bases). Germline V CDR1 and CDR2: SGHVS, FQNEAQ. V shed 5 bases and J shed 7 bases, with 18 bases lying between them. This CDR3 has 16 residues. The CDR3 DNA sequence: TGTGCCAGCAGCGGTTGGACCCAGGGGCGGAATTCACCCCTCCACTTT. Translating gives CASSGWTQGRNSPLHF.

The rearrangement uses TRBV28 and TRBJ1-2; TRBD1 agrees at 7 bases. CDR1 is MDHEN and CDR2 is SYDVKM in the germline V gene. CDR3 length equals 15 residues. The junction had 14 bases not matched to a gene; V was cut back by 6 bases and J by 7 bases. CDR3 region: CASSHPDRESSGYTF. Written as DNA, the CDR3 is TGTGCCAGCAGCCACCCCGACAGGGAATCGTCTGGCTACACCTTC.

The rearrangement links TRBV5-4 to TRBJ2-3; 9 nucleotides line up with TRBD2. This CDR3 comprises 16 residues. Germline trimming cut 0 bases from V and 2 bases from J; bases unmatched to any gene: 4. Per germline, CDR1 SGHNT and CDR2 YYREEE (reference sequence). In nucleotides, the CDR3 is TGTGCCAGCAGCTTGGGCGGGAGGGCCGACACAGATACGCAGTATTTT. It translates to CASSLGGRADTDTQYF.

The table lists this clone with a count of one. The chain combines TRBV4-3 with TRBJ2-3; D perhaps matches TRBD2 (6 bases). Germline CDR1 is LGHNA and CDR2 is YSLEER. Trimming pared 4 bases from V and 3 bases from J, leaving 17 bases between. The CDR3 is 16 residues long. CDR3 sequence reads: CASSLSPGGITDTQYF. The CDR3 DNA sequence: TGCGCCAGCAGCCTTAGTCCTGGGGGGATAACAGATACGCAGTATTTT.

J is TRBJ2-1 and V is TRBV13; 8 bases match TRBD2. The CDR3 spans 15 residues. Trimming cost V 8 bases and J 1 base; bases outside gene matches: 7. The germline V gene encodes CDR1 PRHDT and CDR2 FYEKMQ (reference sequence). CDR3 residues: CASQRGISSYNEQFF. The CDR3 region has the DNA TGTGCCAGCCAGCGGGGGATTTCTTCCTACAATGAGCAGTTCTTC.

V gene TRBV6-5 combines with J gene TRBJ2-2; 9 bases match TRBD2. From germline, CDR1 is MNHEY and CDR2 SVGAGI. There are 16 residues in the CDR3. V lost 4 bases and J lost 4; bases outside the gene matches: 7. CDR3 DNA: TGTGCCAGCAGTTTGAAGCGGGAGGCGGGCACCGGGGAGCTGTTTTTT. This translates into CASSLKREAGTGELFF.